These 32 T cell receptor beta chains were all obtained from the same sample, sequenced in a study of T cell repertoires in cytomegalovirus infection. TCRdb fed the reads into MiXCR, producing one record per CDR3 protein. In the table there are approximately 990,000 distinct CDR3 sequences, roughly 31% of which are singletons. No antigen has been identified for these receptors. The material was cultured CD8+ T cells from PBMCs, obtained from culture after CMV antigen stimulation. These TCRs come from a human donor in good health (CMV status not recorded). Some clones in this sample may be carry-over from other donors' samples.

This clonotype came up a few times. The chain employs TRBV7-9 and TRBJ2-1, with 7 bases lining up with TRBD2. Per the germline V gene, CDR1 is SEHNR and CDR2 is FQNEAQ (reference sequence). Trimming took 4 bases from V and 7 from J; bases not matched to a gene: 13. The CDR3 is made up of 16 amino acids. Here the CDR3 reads CASSSSSSSGPNEQFF. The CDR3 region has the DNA TGTGCCAGCAGCTCTTCGTCGAGTAGCGGGCCTAATGAGCAGTTCTTC. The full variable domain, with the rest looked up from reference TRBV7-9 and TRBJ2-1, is DTGVSQNPRHKITKRGQNVTFRCDPISEHNRLYWYRQTLGQGPEFLTYFQNEAQLEKSRLLSDRFSAERPKGSFSTLEIQRTEQGDSAMYLCASSSSSSSGPNEQFFGPGTRLTVL.

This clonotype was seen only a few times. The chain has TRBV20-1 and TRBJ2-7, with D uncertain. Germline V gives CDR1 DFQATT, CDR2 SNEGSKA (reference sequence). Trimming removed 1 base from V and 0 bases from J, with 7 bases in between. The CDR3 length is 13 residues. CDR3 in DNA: TGCAGTGCTAGAGGACCGAGCTCCTACGAGCAGTACGTC. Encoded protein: CSARGPSSYEQYV.

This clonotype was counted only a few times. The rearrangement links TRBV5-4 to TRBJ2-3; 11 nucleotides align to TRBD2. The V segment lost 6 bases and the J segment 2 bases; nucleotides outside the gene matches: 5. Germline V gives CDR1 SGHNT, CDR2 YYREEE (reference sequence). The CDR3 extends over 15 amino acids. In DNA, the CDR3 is TGTGCCAGCACGCCGACTAGCGGGATCACAGATACGCAGTATTTT. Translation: CASTPTSGITDTQYF.

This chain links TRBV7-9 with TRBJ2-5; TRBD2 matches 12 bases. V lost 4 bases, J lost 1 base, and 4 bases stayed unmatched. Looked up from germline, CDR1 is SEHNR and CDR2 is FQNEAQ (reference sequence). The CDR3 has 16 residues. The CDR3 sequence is CASSSLAGGPQETQYF. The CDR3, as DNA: TGTGCCAGCAGCTCCCTAGCGGGGGGGCCCCAAGAGACCCAGTACTTC. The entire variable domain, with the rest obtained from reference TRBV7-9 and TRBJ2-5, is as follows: DTGVSQNPRHKITKRGQNVTFRCDPISEHNRLYWYRQTLGQGPEFLTYFQNEAQLEKSRLLSDRFSAERPKGSFSTLEIQRTEQGDSAMYLCASSSLAGGPQETQYFGPGTRLLVL.

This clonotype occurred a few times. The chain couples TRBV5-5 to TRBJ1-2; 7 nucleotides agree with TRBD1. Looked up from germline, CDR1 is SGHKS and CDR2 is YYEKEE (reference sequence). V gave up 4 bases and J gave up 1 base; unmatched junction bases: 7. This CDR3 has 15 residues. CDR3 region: CASSVTGTHNYGYTF. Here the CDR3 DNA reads TGTGCCAGCAGCGTGACAGGGACCCATAACTATGGCTACACCTTC.

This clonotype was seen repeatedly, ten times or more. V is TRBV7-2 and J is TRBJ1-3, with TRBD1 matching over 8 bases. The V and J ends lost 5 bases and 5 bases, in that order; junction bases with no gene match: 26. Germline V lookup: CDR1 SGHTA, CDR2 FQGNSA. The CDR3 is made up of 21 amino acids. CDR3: CASSRTGQGARNALVRNTIYF. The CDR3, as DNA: TGTGCCAGCAGCCGAACCGGGCAGGGGGCCCGTAATGCTCTTGTGCGAAACACCATATATTTT.

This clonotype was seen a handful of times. CDR3 loop: CASSALAGGTGELFF. The DNA of the CDR3 is TGTGCCAGCAGCGCCCTAGCGGGGGGGACCGGGGAGCTGTTTTTT. The genes are TRBV7-6 and TRBJ2-2, with 12 bases fitting TRBD2. The V gene's germline CDR1 is SGHVS and CDR2 FNYEAQ. This CDR3 comprises 15 residues. J lost 5 bases, V lost 5 bases, and 3 bases had no gene match.

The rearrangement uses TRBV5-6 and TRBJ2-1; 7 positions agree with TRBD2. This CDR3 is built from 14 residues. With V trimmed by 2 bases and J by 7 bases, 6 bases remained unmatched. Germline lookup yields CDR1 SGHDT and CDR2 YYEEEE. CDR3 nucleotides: TGTGCCAGCAGCTTCACCAGCGGGGTAAATGAGCAGTTCTTC. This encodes CASSFTSGVNEQFF.

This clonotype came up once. The CDR3 is CAGRGGTSRGELFF. The CDR3 DNA reads as TGTGCCGGCCGCGGCGGGACTAGCCGCGGGGAGCTGTTTTTT. The chain uses TRBV10-3 and TRBJ2-2; 9 nucleotides line up with TRBD2. CDR3 length equals 14 residues. Per germline, CDR1 ENHRY and CDR2 SYGVKD. V gave up 11 bases and J gave up 7 bases; unmatched junction bases: 11.

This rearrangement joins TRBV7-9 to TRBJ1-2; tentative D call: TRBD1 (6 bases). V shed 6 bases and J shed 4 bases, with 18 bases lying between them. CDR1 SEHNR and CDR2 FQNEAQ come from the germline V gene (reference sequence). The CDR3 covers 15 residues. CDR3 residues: CASSDVDRILYGYTF. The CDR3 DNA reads TGTGCCAGCAGTGATGTCGACAGGATTCTCTATGGCTACACCTTC. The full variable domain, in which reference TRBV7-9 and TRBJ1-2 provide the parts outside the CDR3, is DTGVSQNPRHKITKRGQNVTFRCDPISEHNRLYWYRQTLGQGPEFLTYFQNEAQLEKSRLLSDRFSAERPKGSFSTLEIQRTEQGDSAMYLCASSDVDRILYGYTFGSGTRLTVV.

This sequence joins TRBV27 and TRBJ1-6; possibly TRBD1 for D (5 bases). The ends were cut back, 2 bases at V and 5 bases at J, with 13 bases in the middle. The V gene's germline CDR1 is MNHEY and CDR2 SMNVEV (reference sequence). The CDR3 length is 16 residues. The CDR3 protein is CASSLRYRRDNSPLHF. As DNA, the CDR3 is TGTGCCAGCAGTTTAAGGTACAGGAGAGATAATTCACCCCTCCACTTT.

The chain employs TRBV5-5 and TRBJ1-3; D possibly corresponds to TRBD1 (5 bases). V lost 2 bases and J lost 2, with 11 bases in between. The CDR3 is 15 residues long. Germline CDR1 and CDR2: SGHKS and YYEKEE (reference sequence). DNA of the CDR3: TGTGCCAGCAGCTTCCAGTCAGGGACTGGAAACACCATATATTTT. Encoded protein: CASSFQSGTGNTIYF.

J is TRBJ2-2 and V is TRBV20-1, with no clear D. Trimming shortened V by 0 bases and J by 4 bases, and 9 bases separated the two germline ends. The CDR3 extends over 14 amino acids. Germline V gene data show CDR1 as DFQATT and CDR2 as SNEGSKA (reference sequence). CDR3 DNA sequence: TGCAGTGCTAGAGATCACTGGGGCACCGGGGAGCTGTTTTTT. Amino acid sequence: CSARDHWGTGELFF.

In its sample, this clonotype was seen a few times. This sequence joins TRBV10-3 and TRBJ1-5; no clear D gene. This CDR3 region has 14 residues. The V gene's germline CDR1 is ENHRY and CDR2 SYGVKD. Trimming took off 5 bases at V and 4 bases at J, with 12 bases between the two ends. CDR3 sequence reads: CAISKGRQNQPQHF. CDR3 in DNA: TGTGCCATCAGTAAAGGGAGGCAAAATCAGCCCCAGCATTTT.

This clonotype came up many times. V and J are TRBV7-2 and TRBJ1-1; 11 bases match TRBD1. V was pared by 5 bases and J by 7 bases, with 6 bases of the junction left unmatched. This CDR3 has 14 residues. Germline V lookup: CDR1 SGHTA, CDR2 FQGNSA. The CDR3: CASSLDRGLFEAFF. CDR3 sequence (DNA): TGTGCCAGCAGCCTGGACAGGGGGCTCTTTGAAGCTTTCTTT.

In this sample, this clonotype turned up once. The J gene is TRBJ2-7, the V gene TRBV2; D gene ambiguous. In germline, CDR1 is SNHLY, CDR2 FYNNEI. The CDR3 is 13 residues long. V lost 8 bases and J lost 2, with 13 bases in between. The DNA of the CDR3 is TGTGCCAGCCGGACCCAAGTAACCTACGAGCAGTACGTC. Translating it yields CASRTQVTYEQYV.

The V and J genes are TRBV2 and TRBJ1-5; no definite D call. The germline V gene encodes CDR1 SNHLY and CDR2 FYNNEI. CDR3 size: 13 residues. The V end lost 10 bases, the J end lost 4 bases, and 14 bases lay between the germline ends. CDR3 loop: CAIKDGGNQPQHF. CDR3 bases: TGTGCCATTAAGGACGGTGGGAATCAGCCCCAGCATTTT. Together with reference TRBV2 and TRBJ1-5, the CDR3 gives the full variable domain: EPEVTQTPSHQVTQMGQEVILRCVPISNHLYFYWYRQILGQKVEFLVSFYNNEISEKSEIFDDQFSVERPDGSNFTLKIRSTKLEDSAMYFCAIKDGGNQPQHFGDGTRLSIL.

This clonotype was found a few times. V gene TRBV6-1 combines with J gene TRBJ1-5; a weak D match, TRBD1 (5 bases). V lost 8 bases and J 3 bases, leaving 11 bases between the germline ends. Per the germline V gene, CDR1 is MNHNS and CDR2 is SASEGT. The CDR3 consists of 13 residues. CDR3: CASWGPSNQPQHF. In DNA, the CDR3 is TGTGCCAGCTGGGGACCGTCCAATCAGCCCCAGCATTTT.

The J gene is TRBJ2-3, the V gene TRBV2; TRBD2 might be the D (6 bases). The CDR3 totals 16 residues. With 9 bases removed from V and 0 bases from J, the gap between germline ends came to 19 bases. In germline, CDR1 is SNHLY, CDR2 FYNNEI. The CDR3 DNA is TGTGCCAGGCCGGGAGACCGGGCTCTTAGCACAGATACGCAGTATTTT. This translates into CARPGDRALSTDTQYF.

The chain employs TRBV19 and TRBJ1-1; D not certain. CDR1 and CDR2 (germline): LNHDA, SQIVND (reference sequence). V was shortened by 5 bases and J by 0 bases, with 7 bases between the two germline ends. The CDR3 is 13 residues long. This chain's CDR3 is CASSGRLNTEAFF. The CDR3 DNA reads TGTGCCAGTAGTGGACGGCTGAACACTGAAGCTTTCTTT.

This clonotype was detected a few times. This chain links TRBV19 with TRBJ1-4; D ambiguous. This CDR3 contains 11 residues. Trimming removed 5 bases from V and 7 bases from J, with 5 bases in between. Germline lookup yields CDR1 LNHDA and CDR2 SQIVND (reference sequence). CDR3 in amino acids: CASSAGEKLFF. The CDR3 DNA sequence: TGTGCCAGTAGTGCCGGTGAAAAACTGTTTTTT. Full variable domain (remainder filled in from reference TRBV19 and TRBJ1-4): DGGITQSPKYLFRKEGQNVTLSCEQNLNHDAMYWYRQDPGQGLRLIYYSQIVNDFQKGDIAEGYSVSREKKESFPLTVTSAQKNPTAFYLCASSAGEKLFFGSGTQLSVL.

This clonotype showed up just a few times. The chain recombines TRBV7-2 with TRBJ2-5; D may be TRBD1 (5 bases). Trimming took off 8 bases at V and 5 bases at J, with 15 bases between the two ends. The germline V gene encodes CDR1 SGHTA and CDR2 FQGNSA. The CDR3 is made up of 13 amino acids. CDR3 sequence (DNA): TGTGCCAGCCGCGAAAGGGGCTGGGAGACCCAGTACTTC. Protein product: CASRERGWETQYF.

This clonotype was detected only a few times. The CDR3: CASSSFDRDLYKYNEQFF. CDR3 DNA: TGTGCCAGCAGCTCCTTCGACAGGGATCTTTACAAATACAATGAGCAGTTCTTC. The chain combines TRBV11-2 with TRBJ2-1; TRBD1 agrees at 7 bases. The V segment lost 4 bases and the J segment 4 bases; nucleotides outside the gene matches: 16. The CDR3 has 18 residues. The germline V gene encodes CDR1 SGHAT and CDR2 FQNNGV.

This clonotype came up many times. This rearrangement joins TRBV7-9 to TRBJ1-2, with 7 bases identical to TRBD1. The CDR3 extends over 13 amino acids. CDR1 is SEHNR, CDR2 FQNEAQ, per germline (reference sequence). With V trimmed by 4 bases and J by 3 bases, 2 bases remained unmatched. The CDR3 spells CASSWGTDYGYTF. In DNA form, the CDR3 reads TGTGCCAGCAGCTGGGGGACAGACTATGGCTACACCTTC.

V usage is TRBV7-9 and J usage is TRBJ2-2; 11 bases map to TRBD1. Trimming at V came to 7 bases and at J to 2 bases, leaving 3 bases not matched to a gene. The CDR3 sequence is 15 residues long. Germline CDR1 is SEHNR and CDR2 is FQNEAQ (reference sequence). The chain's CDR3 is CASTGTGGNTGELFF. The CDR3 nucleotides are TGTGCCAGCACCGGGACAGGGGGTAACACCGGGGAGCTGTTTTTT.

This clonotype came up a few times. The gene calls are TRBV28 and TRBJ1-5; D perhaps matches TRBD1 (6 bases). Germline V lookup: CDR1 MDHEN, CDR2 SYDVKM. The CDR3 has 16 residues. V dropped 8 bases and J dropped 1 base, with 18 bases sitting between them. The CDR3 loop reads CASRRSWRGSNQPQHF. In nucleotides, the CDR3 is TGTGCCAGCCGACGTAGTTGGAGGGGGAGCAATCAGCCCCAGCATTTT.

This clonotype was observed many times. CDR3 in DNA: TGTGCCAGCAGCCCTGGCAGGGGTCCCTACGAGCAGTACGTC. Encoded protein: CASSPGRGPYEQYV. This chain joins TRBV7-6 and TRBJ2-7; TRBD1 might be the D (6 bases). CDR3 length: 14 residues. Germline V lookup: CDR1 SGHVS, CDR2 FNYEAQ. Trimming cost V 5 bases and J 2 bases, with 13 bases left between them.

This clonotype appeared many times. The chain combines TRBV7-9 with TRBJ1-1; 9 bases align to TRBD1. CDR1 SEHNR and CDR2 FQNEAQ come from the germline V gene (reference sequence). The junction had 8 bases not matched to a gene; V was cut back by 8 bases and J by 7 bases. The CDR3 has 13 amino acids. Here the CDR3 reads CASLGQGKGEAFF. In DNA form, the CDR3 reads TGTGCCAGCCTCGGACAGGGGAAAGGTGAAGCTTTCTTT.

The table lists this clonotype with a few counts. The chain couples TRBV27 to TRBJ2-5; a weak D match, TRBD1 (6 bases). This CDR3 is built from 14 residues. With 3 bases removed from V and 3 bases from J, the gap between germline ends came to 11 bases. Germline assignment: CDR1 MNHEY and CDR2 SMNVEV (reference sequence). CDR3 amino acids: CASSLTGPKETQYF. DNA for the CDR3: TGTGCCAGCAGTTTGACAGGACCGAAAGAGACCCAGTACTTC.

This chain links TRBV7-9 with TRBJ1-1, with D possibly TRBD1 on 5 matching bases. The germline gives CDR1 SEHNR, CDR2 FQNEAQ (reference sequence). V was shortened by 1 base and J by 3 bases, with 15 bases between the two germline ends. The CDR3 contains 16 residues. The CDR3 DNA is TGTGCCAGCAGCTTAGGGGAGGCCAGGGCGGACACTGAAGCTTTCTTT. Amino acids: CASSLGEARADTEAFF.

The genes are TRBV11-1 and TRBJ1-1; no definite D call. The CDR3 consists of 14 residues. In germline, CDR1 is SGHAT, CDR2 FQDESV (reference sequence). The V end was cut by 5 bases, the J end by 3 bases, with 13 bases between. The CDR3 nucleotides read TGTGCCAGCAGCCCCGGGCCCGGTGACACTGAAGCTTTCTTT. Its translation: CASSPGPGDTEAFF.

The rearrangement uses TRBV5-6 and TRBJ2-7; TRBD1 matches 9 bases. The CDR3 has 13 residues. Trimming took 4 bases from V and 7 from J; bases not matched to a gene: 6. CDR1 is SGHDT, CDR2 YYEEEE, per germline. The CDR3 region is CASSRDRDLEQYV. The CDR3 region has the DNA TGTGCCAGCAGCAGGGACAGGGACCTTGAGCAGTACGTC.